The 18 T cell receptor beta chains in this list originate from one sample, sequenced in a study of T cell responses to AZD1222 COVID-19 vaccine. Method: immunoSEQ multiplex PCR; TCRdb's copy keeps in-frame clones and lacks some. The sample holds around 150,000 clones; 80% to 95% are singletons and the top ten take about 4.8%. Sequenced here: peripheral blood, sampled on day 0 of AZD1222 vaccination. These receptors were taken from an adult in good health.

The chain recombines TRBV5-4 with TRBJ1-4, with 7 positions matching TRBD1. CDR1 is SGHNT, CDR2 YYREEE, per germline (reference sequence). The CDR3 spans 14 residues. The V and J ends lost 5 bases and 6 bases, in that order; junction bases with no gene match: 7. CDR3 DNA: TGTGCCAGCAGTTGGGACAGTGAGGATGAAAAACTGTTTTTT. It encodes CASSWDSEDEKLFF.

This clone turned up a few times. Here the CDR3 reads CASSQRTSGYNEQFF. In DNA form, the CDR3 reads TGCGCCAGCAGCCAAAGGACTAGCGGTTACAATGAGCAGTTCTTC. This chain uses TRBV4-1 with TRBJ2-1; 10 positions agree with TRBD2. The germline CDR1 and CDR2 sequences are MGHRA and YSYEKL. V shed 2 bases, J shed 4 bases, and the junction held 2 bases outside the gene matches. The CDR3 is made up of 15 amino acids.

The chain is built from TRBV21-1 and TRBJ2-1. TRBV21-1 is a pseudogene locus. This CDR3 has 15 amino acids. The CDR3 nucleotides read TGTGCCTCCCCCCCGCCGGAAGAGCCTTACAATGAGCAGTTCTTC. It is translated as CASPPPEEPYNEQFF.

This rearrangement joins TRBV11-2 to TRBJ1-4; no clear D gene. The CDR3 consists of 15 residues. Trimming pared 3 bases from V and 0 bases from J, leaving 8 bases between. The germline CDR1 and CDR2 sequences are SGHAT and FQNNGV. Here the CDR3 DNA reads TGTGCCAGCAGCTTGAGAGATGCAACTAATGAAAAACTGTTTTTT. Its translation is CASSLRDATNEKLFF.

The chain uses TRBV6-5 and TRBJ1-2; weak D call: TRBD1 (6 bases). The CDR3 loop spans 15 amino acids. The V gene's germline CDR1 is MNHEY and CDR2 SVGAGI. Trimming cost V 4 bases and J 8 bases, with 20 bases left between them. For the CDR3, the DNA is TGTGCCAGCAGTTCCCTTTGGGACATAGGACAGGGCTACACCTTC. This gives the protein CASSSLWDIGQGYTF.

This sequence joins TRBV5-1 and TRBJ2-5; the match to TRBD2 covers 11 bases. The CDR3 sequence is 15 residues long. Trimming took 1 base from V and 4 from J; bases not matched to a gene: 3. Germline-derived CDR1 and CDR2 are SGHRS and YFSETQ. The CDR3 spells CASSLTSGSAETQYF. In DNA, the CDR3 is TGCGCCAGCAGCTTGACTAGCGGGAGTGCAGAGACCCAGTACTTC.

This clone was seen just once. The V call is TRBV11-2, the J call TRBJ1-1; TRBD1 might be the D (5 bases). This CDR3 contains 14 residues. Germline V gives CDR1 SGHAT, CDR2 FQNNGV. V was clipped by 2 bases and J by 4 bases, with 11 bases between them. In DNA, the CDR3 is TGTGCCAGCAGCTTATCGGGGGTTAGCACTGAAGCTTTCTTT. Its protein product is CASSLSGVSTEAFF. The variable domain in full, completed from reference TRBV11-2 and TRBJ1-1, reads EAGVAQSPRYKIIEKRQSVAFWCNPISGHATLYWYQQILGQGPKLLIQFQNNGVVDDSQLPKDRFSAERLKGVDSTLKIQPAKLEDSAVYLCASSLSGVSTEAFFGQGTRLTVV.

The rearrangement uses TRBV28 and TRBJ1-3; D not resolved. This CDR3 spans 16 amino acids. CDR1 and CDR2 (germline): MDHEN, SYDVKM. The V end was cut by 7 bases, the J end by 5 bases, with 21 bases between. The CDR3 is CASTLSRVLARNTIYF. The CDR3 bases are TGTGCCAGCACACTATCGAGGGTGCTTGCAAGAAACACCATATATTTT.

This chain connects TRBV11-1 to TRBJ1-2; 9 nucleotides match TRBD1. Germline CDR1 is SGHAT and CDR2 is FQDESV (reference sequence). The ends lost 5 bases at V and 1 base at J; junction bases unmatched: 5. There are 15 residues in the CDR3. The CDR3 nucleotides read TGTGCCAGCAGCCGCGGGACAGGGAGTAACTATGGCTACACCTTC. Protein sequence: CASSRGTGSNYGYTF.

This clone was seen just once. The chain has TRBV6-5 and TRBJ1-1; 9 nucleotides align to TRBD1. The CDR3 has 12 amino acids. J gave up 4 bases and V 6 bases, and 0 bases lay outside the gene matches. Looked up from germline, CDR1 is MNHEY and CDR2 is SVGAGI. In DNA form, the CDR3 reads TGTGCCAGCAGACAGGGGGCCACTGAAGCTTTCTTT. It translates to CASRQGATEAFF.

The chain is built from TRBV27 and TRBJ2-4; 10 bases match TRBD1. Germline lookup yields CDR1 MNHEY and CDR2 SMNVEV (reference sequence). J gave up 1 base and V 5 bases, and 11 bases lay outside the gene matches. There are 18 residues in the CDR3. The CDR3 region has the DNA TGTGCCAGCAGTCCCCTGACCGGGACAGGGGCGGCCAAAAACATTCAGTACTTC. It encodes CASSPLTGTGAAKNIQYF.

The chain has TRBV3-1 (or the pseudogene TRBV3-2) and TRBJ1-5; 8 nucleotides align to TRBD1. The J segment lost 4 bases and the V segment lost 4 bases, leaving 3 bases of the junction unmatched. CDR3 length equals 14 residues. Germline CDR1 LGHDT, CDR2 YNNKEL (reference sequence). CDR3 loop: CASSRDRSNQPQHF. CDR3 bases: TGTGCCAGCAGCCGGGACAGGTCTAATCAGCCCCAGCATTTT.

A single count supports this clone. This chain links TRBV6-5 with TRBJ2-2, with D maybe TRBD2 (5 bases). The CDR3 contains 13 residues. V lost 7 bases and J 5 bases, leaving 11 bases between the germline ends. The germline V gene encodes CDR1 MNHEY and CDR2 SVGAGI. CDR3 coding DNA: TGTGCCAGCATCGCTCCGGGGACCGGGGAGCTGTTTTTT. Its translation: CASIAPGTGELFF.

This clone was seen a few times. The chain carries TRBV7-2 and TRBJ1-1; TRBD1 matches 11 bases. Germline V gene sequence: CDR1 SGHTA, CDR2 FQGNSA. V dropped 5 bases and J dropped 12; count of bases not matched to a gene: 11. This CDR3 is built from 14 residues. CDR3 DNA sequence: TGTGCCAGCAGCCTCCTAGGACAGGGGGCTCCAACTTTCTTT. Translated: CASSLLGQGAPTFF. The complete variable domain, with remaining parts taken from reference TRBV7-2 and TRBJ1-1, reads GAGVSQSPSNKVTEKGKDVELRCDPISGHTALYWYRQSLGQGLEFLIYFQGNSAPDKSGLPSDRFSAERTGGSVSTLTIQRTQQEDSAVYLCASSLLGQGAPTFFGQGTRLTVV.

CDR3 amino acids: CASVGQGVSTDTQYF. The CDR3, as DNA: TGTGCCAGCGTTGGACAGGGGGTTAGCACAGATACGCAGTATTTT. The rearrangement uses TRBV2 and TRBJ2-3, with 10 bases identical to TRBD1. Trimming took 8 bases from V and 0 from J; bases not matched to a gene: 5. Per germline, CDR1 SNHLY and CDR2 FYNNEI. This CDR3 spans 15 amino acids.

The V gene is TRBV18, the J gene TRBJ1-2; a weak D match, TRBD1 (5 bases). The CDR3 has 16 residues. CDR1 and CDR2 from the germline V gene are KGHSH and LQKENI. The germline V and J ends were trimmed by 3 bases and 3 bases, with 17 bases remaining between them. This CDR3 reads CASSPGVPRGYYGYTF. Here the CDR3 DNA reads TGTGCCAGCTCACCTGGTGTCCCCCGGGGGTACTATGGCTACACCTTC.

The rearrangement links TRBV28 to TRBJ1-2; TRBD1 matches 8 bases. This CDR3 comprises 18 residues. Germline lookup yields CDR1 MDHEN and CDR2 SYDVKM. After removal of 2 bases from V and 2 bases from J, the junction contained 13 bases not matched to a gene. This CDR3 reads CASSLLGTGDLRNYGYTF. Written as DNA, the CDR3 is TGTGCCAGCAGTTTACTGGGGACAGGAGACCTCAGGAACTATGGCTACACCTTC.

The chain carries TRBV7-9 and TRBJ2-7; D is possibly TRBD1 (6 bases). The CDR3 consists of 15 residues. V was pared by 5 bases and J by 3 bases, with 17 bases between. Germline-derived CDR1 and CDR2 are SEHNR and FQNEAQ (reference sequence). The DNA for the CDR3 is TGTGCCAGCAGCCCCCGGACAGATTTCGGCTACGAGCAGTACTTC. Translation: CASSPRTDFGYEQYF.